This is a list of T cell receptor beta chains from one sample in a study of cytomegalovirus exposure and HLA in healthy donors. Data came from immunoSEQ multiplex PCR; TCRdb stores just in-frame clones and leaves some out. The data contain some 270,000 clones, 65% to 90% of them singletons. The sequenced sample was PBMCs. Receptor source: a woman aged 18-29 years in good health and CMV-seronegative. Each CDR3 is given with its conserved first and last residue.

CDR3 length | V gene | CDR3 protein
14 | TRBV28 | CASSFGTDGNTIYF
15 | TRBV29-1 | CSVEVAGGNDNEQFF
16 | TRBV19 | CASSIVTGVPNQPQHF
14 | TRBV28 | CASSLPGVHYGYTF
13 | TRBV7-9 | CASSNTGGERSFF
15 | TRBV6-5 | CASSFFHTVAGELFF
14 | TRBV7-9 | CASSLRQGWNEQYF
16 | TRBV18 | CASSPNRQGSDYGYTF
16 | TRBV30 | CAWSTSGTGGSYEQYF
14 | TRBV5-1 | CASSLLASTGELFF
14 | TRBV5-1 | CASSPGLAEETQYF
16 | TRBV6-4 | CASSDGTGGLGYGYTF
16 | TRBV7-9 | CASSLAGRGGDTEAFF
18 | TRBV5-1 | CASSLEGQGAGPGNTIYF
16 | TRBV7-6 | CASSLVLTDHKETQYF
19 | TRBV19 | CATGTLRDTFQAGTGELFF